This TCR beta chain came from a study of T-cell reconstitution after alpha-beta-depleted transplantation in children. Findings and limits, study-wide: Roughly two months post-transplant, alpha-beta T cells reportedly originated from several hundred graft clones that had expanded.

As to this clonotype: The target antigen is unknown.

The CDR3 has 17 residues. The ends lost 4 bases at V and 4 bases at J; junction bases unmatched: 9. Per the germline V gene, CDR1 is SGHRS and CDR2 is YFSETQ. Preparation of the TCRbeta library involved a method that used unique molecular identifiers. MiXCR, applied by TCRdb to the PCR reads, yields one record per CDR3 protein. The sample shows almost 500,000 distinct CDR3 sequences, 8% to 11% of them seen only once. The V call is TRBV5-1, the J call TRBJ2-2, with 11 bases matching TRBD1. The sample in question was PBMCs, obtained before TCRalphabeta/CD19-depleted stem cell transplant. The source is a child younger than 10 with inherited bone marrow failure, due to receive a stem cell transplant. The CDR3 sequence: CASSASDRGRVTGELFF. The CDR3 nucleotides are TGCGCCAGCAGCGCTTCGGACAGGGGGCGAGTCACCGGGGAGCTGTTTTTT.